A selection of T cell receptor beta chains follows, all from one sample in a study of blood T cell repertoires in COVID-19. Clones were sequenced by immunoSEQ multiplex PCR, and TCRdb holds only the in-frame ones, with some missing. The sample gives 65,000 to 95,000 clones, roughly 82% of which show up once; about 20% is in the top ten. The material sequenced was peripheral blood. The receptors shown here come from a woman aged 50 to 60 with acute or convalescent COVID-19. The CDR3 runs from the conserved cysteine through the conserved F or W. The order of the fields is D gene, V gene, J gene, clone size, CDR3 protein, CDR3 DNA. D genes are given only for firm matches. Clone size, where shown, is once, few, many, or a class for clones that have expanded.

d_gene: -
v_gene: TRBV15
j_gene: TRBJ2-7
abundance: -
CDR3aa: CATSRDPRSYEQYF
CDR3nt: TGTGCCACCAGCAGAGATCCGCGGAGCTACGAGCAGTACTTC

d_gene: -
v_gene: TRBV6-5
j_gene: TRBJ2-7
abundance: -
CDR3aa: CASTQPGSYEQYF
CDR3nt: TGTGCCAGCACCCAGCCAGGGTCCTACGAGCAGTACTTC

d_gene: TRBD1
v_gene: TRBV29-1
j_gene: TRBJ2-5
abundance: -
CDR3aa: CSAARDSGLTTQYF
CDR3nt: TGCAGCGCCGCTCGGGACAGTGGGTTAACGACCCAGTACTTC

d_gene: -
v_gene: TRBV3-1/TRBV3-2
j_gene: TRBJ2-1
abundance: -
CDR3aa: CASSLINNEQFF
CDR3nt: TGTGCCAGCAGCCTTATAAACAATGAGCAGTTCTTC

d_gene: -
v_gene: TRBV6-4
j_gene: TRBJ2-1
abundance: -
CDR3aa: CASSATRVAYNEQFF
CDR3nt: TGTGCCAGCAGTGCGACTAGGGTTGCCTACAATGAGCAGTTCTTC

d_gene: -
v_gene: TRBV10-3
j_gene: TRBJ2-7
abundance: -
CDR3aa: CAISESSGPYEQYF
CDR3nt: TGTGCCATCAGTGAGTCGTCGGGTCCCTACGAGCAGTACTTC

d_gene: -
v_gene: TRBV11-3
j_gene: TRBJ1-1
abundance: -
CDR3aa: CASSPDSNTEAFF
CDR3nt: TGTGCCAGCAGCCCTGACAGCAACACTGAAGCTTTCTTT

d_gene: -
v_gene: TRBV2
j_gene: TRBJ2-7
abundance: -
CDR3aa: CASSARTARSAYEQYF
CDR3nt: TGTGCCAGCAGTGCCCGAACAGCCCGGTCCGCCTACGAGCAGTACTTC

d_gene: TRBD2
v_gene: TRBV5-1
j_gene: TRBJ2-3
abundance: -
CDR3aa: CASSPGTMADTQYF
CDR3nt: TGCGCCAGCAGCCCCGGGACTATGGCAGATACGCAGTATTTT

d_gene: -
v_gene: TRBV28
j_gene: TRBJ2-7
abundance: -
CDR3aa: CASSPAGAGGQNAEQYF
CDR3nt: TGTGCCAGCAGTCCGGCAGGTGCCGGCGGGCAAAACGCCGAGCAGTACTTC

d_gene: -
v_gene: TRBV19
j_gene: TRBJ2-3
abundance: -
CDR3aa: CASSNSFTDTQYF
CDR3nt: TGTGCCAGTAGTAACAGTTTTACAGATACGCAGTATTTT

d_gene: TRBD1
v_gene: TRBV7-2
j_gene: TRBJ2-5
abundance: -
CDR3aa: CASSFSTGQGAKTQYF
CDR3nt: TGTGCCAGCAGCTTCAGCACGGGACAGGGGGCTAAGACCCAGTACTTC

d_gene: -
v_gene: TRBV2
j_gene: TRBJ2-3
abundance: -
CDR3aa: CASSPGTPDTQYF
CDR3nt: TGTGCCAGCAGTCCAGGGACTCCGGATACGCAGTATTTT

d_gene: -
v_gene: TRBV28
j_gene: TRBJ1-4
abundance: -
CDR3aa: CASNPALAQKLFF
CDR3nt: TGTGCCAGCAACCCCGCACTCGCTCAAAAACTGTTTTTT

d_gene: TRBD1
v_gene: TRBV30
j_gene: TRBJ2-6
abundance: -
CDR3aa: CAYGTGWSGANVLTF
CDR3nt: TGTGCCTACGGGACAGGGTGGTCTGGGGCCAACGTCCTGACTTTC

d_gene: TRBD2
v_gene: TRBV6-1
j_gene: TRBJ2-3
abundance: -
CDR3aa: CASSETRGVTDTQYF
CDR3nt: TGTGCCAGCAGTGAAACGCGGGGGGTCACAGATACGCAGTATTTT

d_gene: -
v_gene: TRBV3-1/TRBV3-2
j_gene: TRBJ1-1
abundance: -
CDR3aa: CASSPYSYTEAFF
CDR3nt: TGTGCCAGCAGCCCGTACAGCTACACTGAAGCTTTCTTT

d_gene: TRBD1
v_gene: TRBV27
j_gene: TRBJ2-7
abundance: -
CDR3aa: CASSLRGQGSYEQYF
CDR3nt: TGTGCCAGCAGTTTAAGGGGACAGGGCTCCTACGAGCAGTACTTC

d_gene: TRBD1
v_gene: TRBV7-2
j_gene: TRBJ2-7
abundance: once
CDR3aa: CASSFSSVSRTGGPYEQYF
CDR3nt: TGTGCCAGCAGCTTCTCCTCGGTCTCACGGACAGGGGGCCCCTACGAGCAGTACTTC

d_gene: TRBD2
v_gene: TRBV2
j_gene: TRBJ2-3
abundance: -
CDR3aa: CASTMTSGSTDTQYF
CDR3nt: TGTGCCAGCACTATGACTAGCGGGTCCACAGATACGCAGTATTTT

d_gene: -
v_gene: TRBV6-5
j_gene: TRBJ2-2
abundance: -
CDR3aa: CASSSDTGELFF
CDR3nt: TGTGCCAGCAGCTCCGACACCGGGGAGCTGTTTTTT

d_gene: -
v_gene: TRBV29-1
j_gene: TRBJ1-1
abundance: -
CDR3aa: CSVHLQGQFTEAFF
CDR3nt: TGCAGCGTTCACCTACAGGGTCAGTTCACTGAAGCTTTCTTT

d_gene: -
v_gene: TRBV12-3/TRBV12-4
j_gene: TRBJ2-2
abundance: -
CDR3aa: CAVRGTNTGELFF
CDR3nt: TGTGCCGTTCGGGGGACGAACACCGGGGAGCTGTTTTTT

d_gene: -
v_gene: TRBV9
j_gene: TRBJ1-2
abundance: -
CDR3aa: CASGRDYTF
CDR3nt: TGTGCCAGCGGCCGGGACTACACCTTC

d_gene: TRBD2
v_gene: TRBV3-1/TRBV3-2
j_gene: TRBJ2-7
abundance: -
CDR3aa: CASSPAGRLAGASF
CDR3nt: TGTGCCAGCAGCCCTGCGGGCCGACTAGCGGGGGCAAGCTTC

d_gene: -
v_gene: TRBV30
j_gene: TRBJ2-1
abundance: -
CDR3aa: CAWTTGTPVDEQFF
CDR3nt: TGTGCCTGGACAACCGGGACTCCCGTCGATGAGCAGTTCTTC

d_gene: TRBD2
v_gene: TRBV7-2
j_gene: TRBJ2-3
abundance: -
CDR3aa: CASSLSAGGGTDTQYF
CDR3nt: TGTGCCAGCAGCTTAAGTGCGGGGGGCGGCACAGATACGCAGTATTTT

d_gene: TRBD1
v_gene: TRBV6-5
j_gene: TRBJ1-6
abundance: -
CDR3aa: CASSKSGGGNSPLHF
CDR3nt: TGTGCCAGCAGTAAATCAGGGGGTGGGAATTCACCCCTCCACTTT

d_gene: TRBD1
v_gene: TRBV6-2/TRBV6-3
j_gene: TRBJ2-1
abundance: -
CDR3aa: CASSNTGGNEQFF
CDR3nt: TGTGCCAGCAGTAACACAGGGGGGAATGAGCAGTTCTTC

d_gene: -
v_gene: TRBV2
j_gene: TRBJ2-1
abundance: -
CDR3aa: CASSVNTYNEQFF
CDR3nt: TGTGCCAGCAGTGTGAACACCTACAATGAGCAGTTCTTC

d_gene: -
v_gene: TRBV7-9
j_gene: TRBJ2-7
abundance: -
CDR3aa: CASSLDRREQYF
CDR3nt: TGTGCCAGCAGCTTAGACCGCCGGGAGCAGTACTTC

d_gene: TRBD1
v_gene: TRBV28
j_gene: TRBJ2-7
abundance: -
CDR3aa: CASSSGQRTYEQYF
CDR3nt: TGTGCCAGCAGTTCGGGACAGAGAACCTACGAGCAGTACTTC

d_gene: -
v_gene: TRBV9
j_gene: TRBJ2-2
abundance: -
CDR3aa: CASSVGRFTGELFF
CDR3nt: TGTGCCAGCAGCGTAGGCAGATTCACCGGGGAGCTGTTTTTT